This T cell receptor (beta chain) emerged from a study of blood T cells in healthy people across ages. Notes on the study in general: There was a strong correlation between TCR beta diversity and naive T cell percentage. CMV infection status of these donors was not known.

Next came a second PCR, run for about 6 to 12 cycles, which used a sample-barcoded 5' primer along with a J-beta primer mix. One entry per CDR3 protein results from TCRdb running MiXCR on the 5' RACE reads. This sample has approximately 1.5 million distinct CDR3 sequences, with roughly 43% found just once. This clonotype was seen only once. Its antigen is currently unknown. Germline V gene data show CDR1 as SNHLY and CDR2 as FYNNEI. V shed 5 bases and J shed 3 bases, with 14 bases lying between them. The CDR3 loop spans 14 amino acids. This TCR came from a woman aged 18-29 years in good health. The chain couples TRBV2 to TRBJ2-7; D unclear. The specimen sequenced was blood. The CDR3 coding sequence is TGTGCCAGCAGTAGAAATCTAAACTTCTACGAGCAGTACTTC. Its protein is CASSRNLNFYEQYF.